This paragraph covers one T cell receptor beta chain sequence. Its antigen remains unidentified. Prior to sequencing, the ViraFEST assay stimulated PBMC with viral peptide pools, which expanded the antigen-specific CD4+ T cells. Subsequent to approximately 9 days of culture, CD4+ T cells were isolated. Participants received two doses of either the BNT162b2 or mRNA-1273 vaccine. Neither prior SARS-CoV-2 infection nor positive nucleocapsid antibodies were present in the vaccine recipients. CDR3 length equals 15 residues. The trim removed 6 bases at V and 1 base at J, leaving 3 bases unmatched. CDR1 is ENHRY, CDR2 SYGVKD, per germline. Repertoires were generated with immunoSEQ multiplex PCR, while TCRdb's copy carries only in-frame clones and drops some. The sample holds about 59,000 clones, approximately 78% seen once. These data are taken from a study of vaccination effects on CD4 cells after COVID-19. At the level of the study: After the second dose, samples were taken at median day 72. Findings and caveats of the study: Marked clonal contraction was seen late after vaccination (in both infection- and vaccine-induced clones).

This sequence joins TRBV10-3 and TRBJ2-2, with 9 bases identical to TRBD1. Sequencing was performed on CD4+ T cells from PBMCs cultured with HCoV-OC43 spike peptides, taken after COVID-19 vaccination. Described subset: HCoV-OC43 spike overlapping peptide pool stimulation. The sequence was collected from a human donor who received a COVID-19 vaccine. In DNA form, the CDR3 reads TGTGCCATCAGGGCGGGACAGGGGAACACCGGGGAGCTGTTTTTT. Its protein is CAIRAGQGNTGELFF.